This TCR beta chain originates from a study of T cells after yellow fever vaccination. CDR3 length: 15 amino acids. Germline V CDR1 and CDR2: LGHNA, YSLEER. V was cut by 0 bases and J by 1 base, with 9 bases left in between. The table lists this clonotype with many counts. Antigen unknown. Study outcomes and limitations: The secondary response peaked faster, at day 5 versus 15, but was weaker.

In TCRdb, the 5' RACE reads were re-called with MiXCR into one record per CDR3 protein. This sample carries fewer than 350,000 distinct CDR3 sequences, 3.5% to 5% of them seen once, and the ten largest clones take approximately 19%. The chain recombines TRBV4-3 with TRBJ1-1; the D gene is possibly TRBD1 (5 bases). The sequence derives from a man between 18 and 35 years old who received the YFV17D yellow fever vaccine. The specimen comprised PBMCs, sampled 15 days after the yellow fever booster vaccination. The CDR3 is CASSQDRQTNTEAFF. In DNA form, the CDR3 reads TGCGCCAGCAGCCAAGATAGACAGACGAACACTGAAGCTTTCTTT.